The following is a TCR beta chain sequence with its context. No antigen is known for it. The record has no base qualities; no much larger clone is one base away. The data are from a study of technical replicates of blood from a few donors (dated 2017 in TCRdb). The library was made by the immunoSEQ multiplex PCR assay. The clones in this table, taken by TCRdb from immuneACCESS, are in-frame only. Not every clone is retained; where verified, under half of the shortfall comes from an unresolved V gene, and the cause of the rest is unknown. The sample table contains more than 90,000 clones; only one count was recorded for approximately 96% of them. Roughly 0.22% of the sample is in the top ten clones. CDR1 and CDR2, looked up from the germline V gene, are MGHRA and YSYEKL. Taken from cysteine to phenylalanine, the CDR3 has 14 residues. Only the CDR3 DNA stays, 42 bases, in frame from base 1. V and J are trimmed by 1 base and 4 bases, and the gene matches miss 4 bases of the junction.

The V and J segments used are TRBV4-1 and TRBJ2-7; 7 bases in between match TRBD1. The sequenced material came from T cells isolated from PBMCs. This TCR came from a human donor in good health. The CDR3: CASSQAPGGYEQYF. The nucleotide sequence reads TGCGCCAGCAGCCAAGCCCCAGGGGGTTACGAGCAGTACTTC.